Listed below are T cell receptor beta chains from one sample, sequenced in a study of T cell responses to AZD1222 COVID-19 vaccine. Profiled with immunoSEQ multiplex PCR; TCRdb holds only in-frame clones, not every one. The sample holds about 170,000 clones; 80% to 95% are singletons and the top ten take approximately 4%. The sample in question was peripheral blood, obtained on day 0 of AZD1222 vaccination. These receptors originate from an adult in good health. The CDR3 runs from the conserved cysteine through the conserved F or W. D genes are given only for firm matches. Rows give clone size only sometimes, using once, few, many, or a class for an expanded clone.

NA,TRBJ1-2,NA,TRBV6-6,CASSDLGGHYGYTF,TGTGCCAGCAGTGACCTGGGGGGACACTATGGCTACACCTTC
NA,TRBJ2-3,NA,TRBV5-5,CASSLFQGPDTQYF,TGTGCCAGCAGCTTGTTTCAGGGCCCAGATACGCAGTATTTT
NA,TRBJ1-1,TRBD1,TRBV23-1,CASRNGTGHTEAFF,TGCGCCAGCAGGAATGGGACAGGGCACACTGAAGCTTTCTTT
NA,TRBJ1-4,TRBD1,TRBV7-9,CASSPGQGSLEKLFF,TGTGCCAGCAGCCCGGGACAGGGGTCGTTGGAAAAACTGTTTTTT
NA,TRBJ2-3,TRBD2,TRBV3-1/TRBV3-2,CASSQDLGRQAGGLDTQYF,TGTGCCAGCAGCCAAGATTTAGGGCGGCAAGCGGGAGGGCTCGATACGCAGTATTTT
NA,TRBJ1-1,NA,TRBV5-1,CASSGYQGSTEAFF,TGCGCCAGCAGCGGATACCAAGGGAGCACTGAAGCTTTCTTT
NA,TRBJ1-1,NA,TRBV7-9,CASSLGGSQAFF,TGTGCCAGCAGCTTGGGGGGGAGCCAAGCTTTCTTT
once,TRBJ1-3,NA,TRBV10-3,CAISESGIAARQLGNTIYF,TGTGCCATCAGTGAGTCCGGTATAGCGGCTAGGCAGCTCGGAAACACCATATATTTT
NA,TRBJ2-2,TRBD1,TRBV5-1,CASRRDRVITGELFF,TGCGCCAGCAGACGGGACAGGGTAATCACCGGGGAGCTGTTTTTT
NA,TRBJ2-3,NA,TRBV5-1,CASSGQGGGTDTQYF,TGCGCCAGCAGCGGCCAGGGTGGGGGCACAGATACGCAGTATTTT
NA,TRBJ2-3,NA,TRBV4-2,CASSQVGAATDTQYF,TGTGCCAGCAGCCAAGTAGGGGCAGCCACAGATACGCAGTATTTT
NA,TRBJ1-4,NA,TRBV19,CASRGFFGGNEKLFF,TGTGCCAGTAGAGGGTTCTTTGGGGGAAATGAAAAACTGTTTTTT
NA,TRBJ1-2,NA,TRBV4-1,CASSQDSGAASYGYTF,TGCGCCAGCAGCCAAGATTCAGGGGCTGCCAGCTATGGCTACACCTTC
NA,TRBJ2-1,NA,TRBV14,CASSQAVRHEQFF,TGTGCCAGCAGCCAAGCAGTGCGCCATGAGCAGTTCTTC
NA,TRBJ1-3,NA,TRBV6-5,CASSYFPGISGNTIYF,TGTGCCAGCAGTTACTTCCCGGGGATAAGTGGAAACACCATATATTTT
NA,TRBJ2-1,NA,TRBV4-2,CASSQATGEQFF,TGTGCCAGCAGCCAAGCTACGGGTGAGCAGTTCTTC
once,TRBJ2-3,TRBD2,TRBV19,CASMLGAGRTDTQYF,TGTGCCAGTATGTTAGGGGCCGGGAGGACAGATACGCAGTATTTT
NA,TRBJ1-3,NA,TRBV11-2,CASSLVASAGNTIYF,TGTGCCAGCAGCTTAGTGGCGTCAGCTGGAAACACCATATATTTT
NA,TRBJ1-2,NA,TRBV5-4,CASSSDGYGYTF,TGTGCCAGCAGCTCCGACGGATATGGCTACACCTTC
NA,TRBJ2-1,NA,TRBV10-1,CASSESWRYYNEQFF,TGCGCCAGCAGTGAGTCGTGGCGCTACTACAATGAGCAGTTCTTC
once,TRBJ1-2,NA,TRBV6-6,CASSRDTGSANYGYTF,TGTGCCAGCAGTCGAGACACAGGGTCCGCTAACTATGGCTACACCTTC
NA,TRBJ1-1,NA,TRBV7-8,CASSLRTPPDTNTEAFF,TGTGCCAGCAGCTTACGAACGCCACCGGATACCAACACTGAAGCTTTCTTT
NA,TRBJ2-7,NA,TRBV2,CASTGHGEQYF,TGTGCCAGCACGGGACACGGCGAGCAGTACTTC
NA,TRBJ1-2,NA,TRBV6-1,CASREMDSGGYTF,TGTGCCAGCAGAGAAATGGACAGTGGTGGCTACACCTTC
NA,TRBJ2-7,NA,TRBV10-3,CAISVGSIDEQYF,TGTGCCATCAGTGTGGGGTCAATCGACGAGCAGTACTTC
NA,TRBJ1-5,NA,TRBV2,CASSVYRDHQPQHF,TGTGCCAGCAGTGTTTACAGGGATCATCAGCCCCAGCATTTT